This T cell receptor beta chain was found in a study of B cell selection in AIRE deficiency. Findings and caveats of the study: TCRbeta-only data showed 36.6% of shared healthy Treg sequences in healthy Tconv. In TCRBV usage, CDR3 length and diversity, patient Tconv and Treg cells matched healthy donors.

CD4+CD127+ cells were sorted as the conventional CD4 T cells. The CDR3 contains 13 residues. Per the germline V gene, CDR1 is SGHTA and CDR2 is FQGNSA. Trimming stripped 5 bases from V and 2 bases from J, with 9 bases between. Of note for this clone: The antigen is unknown.

The repertoire was sequenced with immunoSEQ multiplex PCR; TCRdb's copy has only in-frame clones and lacks some. The data show roughly 24,000 clones, approximately 96% seen once. The sequence was collected from a human donor in good health. The V gene is TRBV7-2, the J gene TRBJ1-1; D is ambiguous. Sequenced: CD4+CD127+ conventional T cells sorted from PBMCs. CDR3 amino acids: CASSRAPNTEAFF. As DNA, the CDR3 is TGTGCCAGCAGCCGAGCCCCAAACACTGAAGCTTTCTTT.